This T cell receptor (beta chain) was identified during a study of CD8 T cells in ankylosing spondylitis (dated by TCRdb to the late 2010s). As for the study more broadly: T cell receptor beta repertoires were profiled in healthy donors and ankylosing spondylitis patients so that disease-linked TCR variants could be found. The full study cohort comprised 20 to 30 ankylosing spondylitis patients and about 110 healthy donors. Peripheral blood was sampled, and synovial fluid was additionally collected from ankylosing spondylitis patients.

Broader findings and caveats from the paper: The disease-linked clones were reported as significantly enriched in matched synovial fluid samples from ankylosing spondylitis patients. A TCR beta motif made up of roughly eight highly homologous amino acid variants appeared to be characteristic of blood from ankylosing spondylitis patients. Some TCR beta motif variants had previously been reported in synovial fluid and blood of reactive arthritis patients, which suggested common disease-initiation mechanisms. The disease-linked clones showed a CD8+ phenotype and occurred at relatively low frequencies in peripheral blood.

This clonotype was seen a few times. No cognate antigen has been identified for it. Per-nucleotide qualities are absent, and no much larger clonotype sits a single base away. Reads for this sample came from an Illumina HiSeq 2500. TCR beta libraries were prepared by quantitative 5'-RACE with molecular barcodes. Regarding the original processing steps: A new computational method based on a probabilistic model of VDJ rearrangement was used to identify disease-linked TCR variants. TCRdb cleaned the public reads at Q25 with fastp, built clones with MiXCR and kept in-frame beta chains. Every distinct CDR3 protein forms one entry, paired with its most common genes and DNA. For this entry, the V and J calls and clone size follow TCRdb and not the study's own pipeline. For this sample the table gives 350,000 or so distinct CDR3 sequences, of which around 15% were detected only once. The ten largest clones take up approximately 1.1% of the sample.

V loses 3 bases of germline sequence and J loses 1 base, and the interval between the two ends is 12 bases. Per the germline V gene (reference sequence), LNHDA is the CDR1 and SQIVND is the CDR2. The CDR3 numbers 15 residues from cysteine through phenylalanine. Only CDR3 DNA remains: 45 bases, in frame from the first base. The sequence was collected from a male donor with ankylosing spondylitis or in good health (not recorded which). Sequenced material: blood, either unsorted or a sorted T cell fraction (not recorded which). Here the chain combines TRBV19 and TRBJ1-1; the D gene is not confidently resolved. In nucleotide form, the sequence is TGTGCCAGTAGTATCGGAGGTACCCGGAACACTGAAGCTTTCTTT. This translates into CASSIGGTRNTEAFF.